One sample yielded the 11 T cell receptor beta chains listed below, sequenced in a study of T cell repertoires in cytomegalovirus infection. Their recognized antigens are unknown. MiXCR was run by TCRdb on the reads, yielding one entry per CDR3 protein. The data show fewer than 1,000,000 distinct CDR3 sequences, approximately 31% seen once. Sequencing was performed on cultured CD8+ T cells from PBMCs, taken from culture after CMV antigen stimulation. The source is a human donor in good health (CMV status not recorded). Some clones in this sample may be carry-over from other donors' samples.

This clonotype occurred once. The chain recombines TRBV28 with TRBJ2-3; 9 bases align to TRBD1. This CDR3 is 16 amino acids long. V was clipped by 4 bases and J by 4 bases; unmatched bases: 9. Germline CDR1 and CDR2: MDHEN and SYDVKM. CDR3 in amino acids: CASSSTGGRGADTQYF. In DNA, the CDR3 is TGTGCCAGCAGTTCCACAGGGGGCCGGGGGGCAGATACGCAGTATTTT.

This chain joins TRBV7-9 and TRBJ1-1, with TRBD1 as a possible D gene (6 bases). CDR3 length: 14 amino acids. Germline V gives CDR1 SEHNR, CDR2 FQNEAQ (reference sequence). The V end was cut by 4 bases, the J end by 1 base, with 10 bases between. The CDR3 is CASSSPGANTEAFF. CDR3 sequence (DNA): TGTGCCAGCAGCTCCCCAGGGGCGAACACTGAAGCTTTCTTT.

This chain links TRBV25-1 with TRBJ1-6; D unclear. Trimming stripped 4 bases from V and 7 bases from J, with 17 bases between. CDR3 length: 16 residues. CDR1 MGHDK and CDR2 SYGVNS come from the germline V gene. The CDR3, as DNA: TGTGCCAGCAGTGCGCCCCGAAGGGTCGGGAATTCACCCCTCCACTTT. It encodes CASSAPRRVGNSPLHF.

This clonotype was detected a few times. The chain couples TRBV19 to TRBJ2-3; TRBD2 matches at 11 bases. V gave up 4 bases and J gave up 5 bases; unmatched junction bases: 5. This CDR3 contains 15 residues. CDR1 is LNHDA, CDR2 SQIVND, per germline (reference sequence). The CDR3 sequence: CASSTSSGGLDTQYF. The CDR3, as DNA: TGTGCCAGTAGTACCTCTAGCGGGGGGCTAGATACGCAGTATTTT.

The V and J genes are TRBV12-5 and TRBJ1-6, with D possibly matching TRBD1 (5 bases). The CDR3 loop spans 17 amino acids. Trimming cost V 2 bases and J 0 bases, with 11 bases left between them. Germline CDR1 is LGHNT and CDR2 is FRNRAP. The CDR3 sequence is CASGLSRESSYNSPLHF. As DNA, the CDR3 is TGTGCTAGTGGTTTGTCCAGGGAAAGCTCCTATAATTCACCCCTCCACTTT.

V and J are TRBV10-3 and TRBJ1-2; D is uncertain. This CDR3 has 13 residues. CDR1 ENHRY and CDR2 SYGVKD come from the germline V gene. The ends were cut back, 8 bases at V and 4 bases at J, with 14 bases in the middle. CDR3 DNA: TGTGCCATCTTGCCAACCGGAGCCTATGGCTACACCTTC. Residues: CAILPTGAYGYTF.

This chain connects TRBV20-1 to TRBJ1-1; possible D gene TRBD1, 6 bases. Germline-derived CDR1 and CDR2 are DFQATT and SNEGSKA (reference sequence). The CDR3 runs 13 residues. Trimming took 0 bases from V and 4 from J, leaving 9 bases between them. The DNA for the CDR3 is TGCAGTGCTAGAGAGACAGGAGGCACTGAAGCTTTCTTT. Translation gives CSARETGGTEAFF.

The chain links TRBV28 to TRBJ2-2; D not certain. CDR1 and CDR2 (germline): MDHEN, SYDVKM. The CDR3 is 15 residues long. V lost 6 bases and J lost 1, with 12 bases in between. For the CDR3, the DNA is TGTGCCAGCAGCCCGCGTGGGAAGAACACCGGGGAGCTGTTTTTT. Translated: CASSPRGKNTGELFF. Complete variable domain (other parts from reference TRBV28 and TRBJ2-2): DVKVTQSSRYLVKRTGEKVFLECVQDMDHENMFWYRQDPGLGLRLIYFSYDVKMKEKGDIPEGYSVSREKKERFSLILESASTNQTSMYLCASSPRGKNTGELFFGEGSRLTVL.

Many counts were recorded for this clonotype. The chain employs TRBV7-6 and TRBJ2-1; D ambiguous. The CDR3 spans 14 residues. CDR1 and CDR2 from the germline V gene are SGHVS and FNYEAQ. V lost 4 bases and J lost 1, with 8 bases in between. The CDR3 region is CASSSEDSYNEQFF. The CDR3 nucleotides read TGTGCCAGCAGCTCTGAGGATTCCTACAATGAGCAGTTCTTC. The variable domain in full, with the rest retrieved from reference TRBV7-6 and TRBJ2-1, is GAGVSQSPRYKVTKRGQDVALRCDPISGHVSLYWYRQALGQGPEFLTYFNYEAQQDKSGLPNDRFSAERPEGSISTLTIQRTEQRDSAMYRCASSSEDSYNEQFFGPGTRLTVL.

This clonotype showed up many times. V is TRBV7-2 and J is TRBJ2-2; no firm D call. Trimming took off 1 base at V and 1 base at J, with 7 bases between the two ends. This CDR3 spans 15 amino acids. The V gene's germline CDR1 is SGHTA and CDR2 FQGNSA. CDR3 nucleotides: TGTGCCAGCAGCTTAGATTTGGGGAACACCGGGGAGCTGTTTTTT. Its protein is CASSLDLGNTGELFF.

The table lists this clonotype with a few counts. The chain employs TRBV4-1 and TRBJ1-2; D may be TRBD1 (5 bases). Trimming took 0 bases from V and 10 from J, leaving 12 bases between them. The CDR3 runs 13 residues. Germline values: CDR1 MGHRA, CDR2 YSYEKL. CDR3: CASSQDWDRPYTF. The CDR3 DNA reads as TGCGCCAGCAGCCAAGACTGGGACCGTCCCTACACCTTC.